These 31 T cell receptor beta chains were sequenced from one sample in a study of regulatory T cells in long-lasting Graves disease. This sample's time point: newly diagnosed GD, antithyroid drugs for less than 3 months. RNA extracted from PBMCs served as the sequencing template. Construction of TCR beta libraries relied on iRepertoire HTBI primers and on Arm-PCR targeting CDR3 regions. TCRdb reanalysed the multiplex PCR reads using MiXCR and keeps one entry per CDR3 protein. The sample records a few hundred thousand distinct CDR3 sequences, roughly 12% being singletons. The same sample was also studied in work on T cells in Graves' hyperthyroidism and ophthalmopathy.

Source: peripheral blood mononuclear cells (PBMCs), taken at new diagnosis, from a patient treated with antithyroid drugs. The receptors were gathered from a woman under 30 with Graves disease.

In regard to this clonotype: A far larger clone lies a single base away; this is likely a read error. The CDR3 DNA reads as TGCAGTGCACAAACGCCAACTAGCGGGTTCTACAATGAGCAGTACTTC. Translated: CSAQTPTSGFYNEQYF. The chain carries TRBV20-1 and TRBJ2-7, with 9 bases fitting TRBD2. The CDR3 has 16 amino acids. V dropped 6 bases and J dropped 7; count of bases not matched to a gene: 19. Germline V lookup: CDR1 DFQATT, CDR2 SNEGSKA (reference sequence).

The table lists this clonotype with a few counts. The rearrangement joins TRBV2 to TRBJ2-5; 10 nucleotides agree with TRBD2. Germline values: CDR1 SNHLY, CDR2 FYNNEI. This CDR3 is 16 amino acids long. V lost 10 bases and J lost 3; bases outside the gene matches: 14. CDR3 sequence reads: CATRGASGGYEETQYF. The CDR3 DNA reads TGTGCCACCCGGGGGGCTAGCGGGGGCTACGAAGAGACCCAGTACTTC.

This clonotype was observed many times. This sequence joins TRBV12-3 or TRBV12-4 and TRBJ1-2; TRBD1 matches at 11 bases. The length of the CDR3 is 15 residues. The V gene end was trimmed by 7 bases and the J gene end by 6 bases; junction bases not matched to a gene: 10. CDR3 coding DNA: TGTGCCAGCAATCGACGGGGACAGGGGGACGATGGCTACACCTTC. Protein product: CASNRRGQGDDGYTF.

The DNA of the CDR3 is TGCAGCGTTGAAATGGCAGGGGTACTTGGGGCCAACGTCCTGACTTTC. This codes for CSVEMAGVLGANVLTF. This chain uses TRBV29-1 with TRBJ2-6; a weak D match, TRBD1 (6 bases). The germline CDR1 and CDR2 sequences are SQVTM and ANQGSEA. CDR3 length: 16 residues. The germline V and J ends were trimmed by 2 bases and 3 bases, with 14 bases remaining between them.

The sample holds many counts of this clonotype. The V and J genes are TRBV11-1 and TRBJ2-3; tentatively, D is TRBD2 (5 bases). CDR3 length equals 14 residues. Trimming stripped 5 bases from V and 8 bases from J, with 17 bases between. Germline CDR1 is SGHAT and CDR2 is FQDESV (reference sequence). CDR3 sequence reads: CASSPWTGVGTQYF. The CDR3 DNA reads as TGTGCCAGCAGCCCGTGGACTGGGGTTGGTACGCAGTATTTT.

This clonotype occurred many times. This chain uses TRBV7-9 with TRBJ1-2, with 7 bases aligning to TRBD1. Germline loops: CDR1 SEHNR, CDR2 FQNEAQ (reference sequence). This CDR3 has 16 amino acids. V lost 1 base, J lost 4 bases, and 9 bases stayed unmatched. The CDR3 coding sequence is TGTGCCAGCAGCTTAGTCGTGGGACAGCCCATCTATGGCTACACCTTC. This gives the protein CASSLVVGQPIYGYTF.

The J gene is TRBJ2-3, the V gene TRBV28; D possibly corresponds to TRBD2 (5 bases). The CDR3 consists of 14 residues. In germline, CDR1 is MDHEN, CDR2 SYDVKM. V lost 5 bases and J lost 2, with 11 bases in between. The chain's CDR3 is CASSGNDYTDTQYF. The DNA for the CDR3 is TGTGCCAGCAGTGGGAATGACTACACAGATACGCAGTATTTT. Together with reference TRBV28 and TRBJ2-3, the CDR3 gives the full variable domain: DVKVTQSSRYLVKRTGEKVFLECVQDMDHENMFWYRQDPGLGLRLIYFSYDVKMKEKGDIPEGYSVSREKKERFSLILESASTNQTSMYLCASSGNDYTDTQYFGPGTRLTVL.

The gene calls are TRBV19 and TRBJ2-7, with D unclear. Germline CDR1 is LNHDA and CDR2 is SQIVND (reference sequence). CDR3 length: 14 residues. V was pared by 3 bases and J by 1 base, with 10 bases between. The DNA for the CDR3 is TGTGCCAGTAGTATCGCGGTTCTATCCTACGAGCAGTACTTC. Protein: CASSIAVLSYEQYF.

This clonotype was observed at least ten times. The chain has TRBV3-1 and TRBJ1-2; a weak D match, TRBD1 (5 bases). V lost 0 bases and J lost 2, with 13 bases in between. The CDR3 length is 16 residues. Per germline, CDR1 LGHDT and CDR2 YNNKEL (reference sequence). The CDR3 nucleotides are TGTGCCAGCAGCCAAGATTTCCCAGGGTTAAACTATGGCTACACCTTC. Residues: CASSQDFPGLNYGYTF.

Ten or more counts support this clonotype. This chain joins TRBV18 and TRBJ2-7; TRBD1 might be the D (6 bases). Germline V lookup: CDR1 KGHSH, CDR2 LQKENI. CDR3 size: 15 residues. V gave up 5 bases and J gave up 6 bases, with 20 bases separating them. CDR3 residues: CASSTLQGLGGEQYF. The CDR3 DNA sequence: TGTGCCAGCTCAACACTACAGGGCCTTGGAGGCGAGCAGTACTTC.

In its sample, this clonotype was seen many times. CDR3 sequence reads: CASSPSPGLWVMNTEAFF. The DNA of the CDR3 is TGTGCCAGCAGCCCCTCCCCCGGCTTATGGGTTATGAACACTGAAGCTTTCTTT. V gene TRBV7-9 combines with J gene TRBJ1-1; D unclear. This CDR3 spans 18 amino acids. The germline gives CDR1 SEHNR, CDR2 FQNEAQ (reference sequence). Trimming shortened V by 5 bases and J by 0 bases, and 22 bases separated the two germline ends.

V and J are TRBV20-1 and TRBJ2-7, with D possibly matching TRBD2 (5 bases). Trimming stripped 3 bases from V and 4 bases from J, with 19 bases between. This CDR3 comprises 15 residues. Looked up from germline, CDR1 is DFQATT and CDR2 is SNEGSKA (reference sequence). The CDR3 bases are TGCAGTGCTAGGCGAATCGACTCCCGGGGATACGAGCAGTACGTC. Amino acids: CSARRIDSRGYEQYV.

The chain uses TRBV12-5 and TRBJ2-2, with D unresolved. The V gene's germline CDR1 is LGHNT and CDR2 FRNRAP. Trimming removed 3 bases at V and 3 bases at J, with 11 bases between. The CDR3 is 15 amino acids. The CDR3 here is CASGFKRADTGELFF. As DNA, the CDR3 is TGTGCTAGTGGTTTCAAAAGGGCTGACACCGGGGAGCTGTTTTTT.

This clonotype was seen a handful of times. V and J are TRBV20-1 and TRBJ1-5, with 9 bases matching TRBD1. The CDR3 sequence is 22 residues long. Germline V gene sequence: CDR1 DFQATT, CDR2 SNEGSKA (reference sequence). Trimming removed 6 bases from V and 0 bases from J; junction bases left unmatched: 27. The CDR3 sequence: CSAPGQGLLETSSMNSNQPQHF. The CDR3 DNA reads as TGCAGTGCCCCGGGACAGGGTTTGTTAGAGACATCCTCTATGAATAGCAATCAGCCCCAGCATTTT.

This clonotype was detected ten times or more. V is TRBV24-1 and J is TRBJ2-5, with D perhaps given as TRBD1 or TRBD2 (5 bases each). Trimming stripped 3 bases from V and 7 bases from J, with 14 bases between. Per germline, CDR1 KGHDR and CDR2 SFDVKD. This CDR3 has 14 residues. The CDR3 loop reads CATSDVSAGRTQYF. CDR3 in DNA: TGTGCCACCAGTGATGTTAGCGCAGGGCGGACCCAGTACTTC.

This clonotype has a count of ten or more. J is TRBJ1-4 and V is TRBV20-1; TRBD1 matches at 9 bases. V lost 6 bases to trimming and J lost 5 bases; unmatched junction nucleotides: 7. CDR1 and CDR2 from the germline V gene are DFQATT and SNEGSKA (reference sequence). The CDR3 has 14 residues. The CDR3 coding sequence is TGCAGTGCAGGGGGACAGGGCGTGAATGAAAAACTGTTTTTT. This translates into CSAGGQGVNEKLFF.

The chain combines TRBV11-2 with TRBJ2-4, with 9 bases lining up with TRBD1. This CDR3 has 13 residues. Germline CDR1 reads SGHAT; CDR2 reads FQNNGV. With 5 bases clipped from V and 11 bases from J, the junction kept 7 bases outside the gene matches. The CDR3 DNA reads TGTGCCAGCAGCGGGAACAGGGGGCGCCTTCAGTACTTC. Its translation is CASSGNRGRLQYF.

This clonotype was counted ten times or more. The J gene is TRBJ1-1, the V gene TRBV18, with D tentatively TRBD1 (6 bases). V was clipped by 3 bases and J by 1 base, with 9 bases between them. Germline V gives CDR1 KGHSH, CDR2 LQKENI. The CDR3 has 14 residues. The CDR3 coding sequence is TGTGCCAGCTCACCGACAGGCTCGAACACTGAAGCTTTCTTT. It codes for CASSPTGSNTEAFF.

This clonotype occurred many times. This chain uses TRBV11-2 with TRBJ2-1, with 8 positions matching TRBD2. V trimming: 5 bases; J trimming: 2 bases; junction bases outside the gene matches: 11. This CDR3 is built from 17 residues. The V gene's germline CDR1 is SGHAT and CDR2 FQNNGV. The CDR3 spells CASSPGRGRAAYNEQFF. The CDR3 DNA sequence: TGTGCCAGCAGCCCCGGGAGGGGGAGGGCCGCCTACAATGAGCAGTTCTTC.

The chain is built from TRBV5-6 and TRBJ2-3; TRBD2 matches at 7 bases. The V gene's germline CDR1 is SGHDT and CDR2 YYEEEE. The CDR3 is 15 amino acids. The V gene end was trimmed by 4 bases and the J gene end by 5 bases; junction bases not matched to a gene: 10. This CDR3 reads CASSPIGGRGDTQYF. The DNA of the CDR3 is TGTGCCAGCAGCCCAATAGGCGGGAGAGGAGATACGCAGTATTTT.

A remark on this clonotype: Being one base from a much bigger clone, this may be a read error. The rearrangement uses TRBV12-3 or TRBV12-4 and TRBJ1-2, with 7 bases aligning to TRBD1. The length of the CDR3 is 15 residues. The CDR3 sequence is CASNGLTGTRYGYAF. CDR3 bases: TGTGCCAGCAACGGTCTGACAGGGACGCGCTATGGCTACGCCTTC.

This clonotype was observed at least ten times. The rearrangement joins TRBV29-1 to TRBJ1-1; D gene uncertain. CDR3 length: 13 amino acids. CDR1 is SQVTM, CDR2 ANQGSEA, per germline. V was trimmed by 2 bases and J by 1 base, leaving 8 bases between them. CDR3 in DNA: TGCAGCGTTGAAACAACACCGAACACTGAAGCTTTCTTT. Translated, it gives CSVETTPNTEAFF.

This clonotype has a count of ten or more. The DNA for the CDR3 is TGTGCCAGCAGCTCCACCGGCAGAGCTGAAGCTTTCTTT. The encoded protein is CASSSTGRAEAFF. The chain recombines TRBV7-3 with TRBJ1-1, with D hard to call. This CDR3 has 13 residues. V lost 4 bases to trimming and J lost 6 bases, with 12 bases between them. CDR1 is SGHTA and CDR2 is FQGTGA in the germline V gene.

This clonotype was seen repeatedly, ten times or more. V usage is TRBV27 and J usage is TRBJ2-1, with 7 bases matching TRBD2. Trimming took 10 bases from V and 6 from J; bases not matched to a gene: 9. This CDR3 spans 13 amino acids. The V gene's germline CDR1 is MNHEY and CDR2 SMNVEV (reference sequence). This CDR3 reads CATVRAGSNEQFF. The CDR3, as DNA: TGTGCCACCGTTCGAGCGGGGAGCAATGAGCAGTTCTTC.

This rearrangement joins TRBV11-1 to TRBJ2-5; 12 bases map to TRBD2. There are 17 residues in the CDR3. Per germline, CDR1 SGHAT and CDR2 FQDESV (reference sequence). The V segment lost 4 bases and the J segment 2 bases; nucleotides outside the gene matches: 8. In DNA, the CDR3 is TGTGCCAGCAGCTACACTAGCGGGGGGCCATCTCAAGAGACCCAGTACTTC. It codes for CASSYTSGGPSQETQYF.

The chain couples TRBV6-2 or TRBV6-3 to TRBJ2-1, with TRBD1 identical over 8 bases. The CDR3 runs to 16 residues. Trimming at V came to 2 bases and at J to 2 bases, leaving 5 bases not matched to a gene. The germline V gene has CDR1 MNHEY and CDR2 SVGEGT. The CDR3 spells CASSYLQGGPYNEQFF. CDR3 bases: TGTGCCAGCAGTTACCTACAGGGGGGCCCCTACAATGAGCAGTTCTTC.

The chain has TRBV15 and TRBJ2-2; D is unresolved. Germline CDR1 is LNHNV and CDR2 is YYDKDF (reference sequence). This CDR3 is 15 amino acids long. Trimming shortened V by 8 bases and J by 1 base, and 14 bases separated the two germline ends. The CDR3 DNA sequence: TGTGCCACCGGGGTGGCGTCAGAGAACACCGGGGAGCTGTTTTTT. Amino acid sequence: CATGVASENTGELFF. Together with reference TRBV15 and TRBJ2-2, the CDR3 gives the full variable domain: DAMVIQNPRYQVTQFGKPVTLSCSQTLNHNVMYWYQQKSSQAPKLLFHYYDKDFNNEADTPDNFQSRRPNTSFCFLDIRSPGLGDTAMYLCATGVASENTGELFFGEGSRLTVL.

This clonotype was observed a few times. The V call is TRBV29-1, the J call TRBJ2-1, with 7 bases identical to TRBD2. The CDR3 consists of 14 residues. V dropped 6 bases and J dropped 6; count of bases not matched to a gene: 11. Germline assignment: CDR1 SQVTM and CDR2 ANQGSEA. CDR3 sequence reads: CSVESGAYLNEQFF. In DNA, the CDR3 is TGCAGCGTCGAGAGCGGGGCCTATCTCAATGAGCAGTTCTTC.

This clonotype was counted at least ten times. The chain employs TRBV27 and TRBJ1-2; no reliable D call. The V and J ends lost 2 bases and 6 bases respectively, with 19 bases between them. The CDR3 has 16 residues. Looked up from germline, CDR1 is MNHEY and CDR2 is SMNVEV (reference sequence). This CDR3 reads CASSLGLGLGIDGYTF. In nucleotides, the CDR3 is TGTGCCAGCAGTTTAGGGTTAGGTTTAGGGATCGATGGCTACACCTTC.

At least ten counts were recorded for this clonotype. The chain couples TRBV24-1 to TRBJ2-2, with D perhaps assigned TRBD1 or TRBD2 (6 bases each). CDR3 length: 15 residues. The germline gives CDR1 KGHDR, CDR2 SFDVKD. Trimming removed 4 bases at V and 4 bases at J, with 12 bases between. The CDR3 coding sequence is TGTGCCACCAGTGAGACAGGACTATCCACCGGGGAGCTGTTTTTT. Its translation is CATSETGLSTGELFF.

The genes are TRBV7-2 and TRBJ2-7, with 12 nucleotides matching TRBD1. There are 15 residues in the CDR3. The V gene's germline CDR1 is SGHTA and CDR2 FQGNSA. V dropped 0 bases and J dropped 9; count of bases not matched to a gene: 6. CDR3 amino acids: CASSLAGTGGAGQYF. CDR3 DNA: TGTGCCAGCAGCTTAGCCGGGACAGGGGGCGCAGGGCAGTACTTC.